This entry lists 30 T cell receptor beta chains sequenced from one sample in a study of blood T cell repertoires in COVID-19. TCRdb's table, derived via immunoSEQ multiplex PCR, lists solely in-frame clones and lacks some. The data hold about 270,000 clones, with around nine tenths observed a single time. Material for sequencing was peripheral blood. These receptors originate from a man in his forties or fifties with active or convalescent COVID-19.

The chain couples TRBV7-3 to TRBJ1-1, with 7 positions matching TRBD1. CDR1 is SGHTA and CDR2 is FQGTGA in the germline V gene. This CDR3 comprises 15 residues. Trimming took 5 bases from V and 1 from J; bases not matched to a gene: 7. This CDR3 reads CASSTTGAPNTEAFF. CDR3 nucleotide sequence: TGTGCCAGCAGCACAACAGGGGCCCCGAACACTGAAGCTTTCTTT.

This clone was counted once. The chain is built from TRBV5-5 and TRBJ2-3, with TRBD2 matching 7 bases. The CDR3 contains 14 residues. Germline CDR1 is SGHKS and CDR2 is YYEKEE (reference sequence). V lost 0 bases and J lost 12; bases outside the gene matches: 10. This CDR3 reads CASSLEGGGVIQYF. As DNA, the CDR3 is TGTGCCAGCAGCTTGGAAGGTGGGGGGGTAATTCAGTATTTT. Looking up the rest from reference TRBV5-5 and TRBJ2-3 gives the full variable domain: DAGVTQSPTHLIKTRGQQVTLRCSPISGHKSVSWYQQVLGQGPQFIFQYYEKEERGRGNFPDRFSARQFPNYSSELNVNALLLGDSALYLCASSLEGGGVIQYFGPGTRLTVL.

The V call is TRBV9, the J call TRBJ1-1; 7 nucleotides match TRBD1. The CDR3 is 20 residues long. CDR1 and CDR2 (germline): SGDLS, YYNGEE. Trimming took 1 base from V and 3 from J; bases not matched to a gene: 21. The CDR3 nucleotides read TGTGCCAGCAGCGTAACCCCTTCCCCAGTGACAGGGCGGGGGGACACTGAAGCTTTCTTT. It specifies CASSVTPSPVTGRGDTEAFF.

This chain connects TRBV28 to TRBJ1-5; D is uncertain. The CDR3 runs 12 residues. The V end was cut by 5 bases, the J end by 8 bases, with 10 bases between. Germline values: CDR1 MDHEN, CDR2 SYDVKM. CDR3 sequence reads: CASSPHPEPQHF. DNA of the CDR3: TGTGCCAGCAGTCCCCACCCAGAGCCCCAGCATTTT.

This clone has only one observation. The V call is TRBV19, the J call TRBJ2-7; 7 bases fit TRBD1. This CDR3 contains 11 residues. V lost 9 bases to trimming and J lost 3 bases; unmatched junction nucleotides: 2. Germline V gene sequence: CDR1 LNHDA, CDR2 SQIVND (reference sequence). In DNA, the CDR3 is TGTGCCAGCCGGGACAGCTACGAGCAGTACTTC. It codes for CASRDSYEQYF.

The chain couples TRBV6-5 to TRBJ1-2; 11 nucleotides align to TRBD1. The CDR3 has 14 amino acids. CDR1 MNHEY and CDR2 SVGAGI come from the germline V gene. Trimming cost V 5 bases and J 2 bases; bases outside gene matches: 1. This CDR3 is CASSRDRGNYGYTF. CDR3 DNA sequence: TGTGCCAGCAGTCGGGACAGGGGGAACTATGGCTACACCTTC.

The rearrangement links TRBV5-6 to TRBJ2-1; D is unclear. The CDR3 spans 11 residues. The germline V gene has CDR1 SGHDT and CDR2 YYEEEE. The V gene lost 2 bases and the J gene lost 9 bases, with 6 bases spanning the gap. The CDR3 spells CASSLDFEQFF. CDR3 nucleotides: TGTGCCAGCAGCTTAGACTTTGAGCAGTTCTTC.

This rearrangement joins TRBV6-5 to TRBJ1-2, with 8 nucleotides matching TRBD1. The CDR3 runs to 11 residues. CDR1 and CDR2 (germline): MNHEY, SVGAGI. Trimming cost V 7 bases and J 6 bases; bases outside gene matches: 1. The CDR3 here is CASTGGDGYTF. CDR3 DNA sequence: TGTGCCAGCACAGGGGGCGATGGCTACACCTTC.

The CDR3 protein is CASSLTAGGIAKNIQYF. CDR3 coding DNA: TGTGCCAGCAGTTTAACCGCGGGAGGGATAGCCAAAAACATTCAGTACTTC. The V and J genes are TRBV28 and TRBJ2-4, with 9 bases fitting TRBD2. The J segment lost 0 bases and the V segment lost 2 bases, leaving 5 bases of the junction unmatched. The CDR3 is 17 residues long. Germline CDR1 and CDR2: MDHEN and SYDVKM. Variable domain in full (rest from reference TRBV28 and TRBJ2-4): DVKVTQSSRYLVKRTGEKVFLECVQDMDHENMFWYRQDPGLGLRLIYFSYDVKMKEKGDIPEGYSVSREKKERFSLILESASTNQTSMYLCASSLTAGGIAKNIQYFGAGTRLSVL.

This chain connects TRBV3-1 (or the pseudogene TRBV3-2) to TRBJ2-5, with D possibly TRBD2 on 6 matching bases. V shed 2 bases and J shed 9 bases, with 16 bases lying between them. The V gene's germline CDR1 is LGHDT and CDR2 YNNKEL (reference sequence). The CDR3 runs 14 residues. The CDR3 region is CASSQLAASLAQYF. The CDR3 DNA is TGTGCCAGCAGCCAATTAGCGGCCTCCCTGGCCCAGTACTTC.

The table lists this clone with a few counts. As DNA, the CDR3 is TGCGCCAGCAGTGGCCCCGGGACAGGGAACACTGAAGCTTTCTTT. Protein product: CASSGPGTGNTEAFF. The gene calls are TRBV10-2 and TRBJ1-1, with 8 bases that match TRBD1. Looked up from germline, CDR1 is WSHSY and CDR2 is SAAADI. The CDR3 extends over 15 amino acids. Trimming cost V 4 bases and J 1 base; bases outside gene matches: 5.

The chain employs TRBV25-1 and TRBJ1-2, with TRBD1 matching over 10 bases. V shed 6 bases and J 1 base; nucleotides not matched to a gene: 8. Germline-derived CDR1 and CDR2 are MGHDK and SYGVNS. CDR3 size: 16 residues. For the CDR3, the DNA is TGTGCCAGCAGCCCCGGGACAGGGGTGGGTAACTATGGCTACACCTTC. It specifies CASSPGTGVGNYGYTF.

This clone was picked up a small number of times. V and J are TRBV6-4 and TRBJ1-6, with D possibly being TRBD1 (5 bases). Germline V lookup: CDR1 MRHNA, CDR2 SNTAGT. Trimming removed 4 bases from V and 10 bases from J, with 14 bases in between. The CDR3 covers 14 residues. CDR3 bases: TGTGCCAGCAGTGTCCGGGCGGGGGGATCACCCCTCCACTTT. It encodes CASSVRAGGSPLHF.

This clone occurred many times. V usage is TRBV7-9 and J usage is TRBJ2-7, with 7 nucleotides matching TRBD2. Per the germline V gene, CDR1 is SEHNR and CDR2 is FQNEAQ (reference sequence). The trim removed 5 bases at V and 1 base at J, leaving 11 bases unmatched. The CDR3 extends over 16 amino acids. CDR3 DNA: TGTGCCAGCAGCCCCACGAACCAGCGGGGTTCCTACGAGCAGTACTTC. It encodes CASSPTNQRGSYEQYF.

The chain links TRBV5-6 to TRBJ2-7; possibly TRBD1 for D (6 bases). V shed 2 bases and J shed 5 bases, with 8 bases lying between them. Germline values: CDR1 SGHDT, CDR2 YYEEEE. The CDR3 has 12 residues. For the CDR3, the DNA is TGTGCCAGCAGCTTTCAGGGGAACGAGCAGTACTTC. Its translation: CASSFQGNEQYF.

The chain combines TRBV6-5 with TRBJ2-1; possibly TRBD1 for D (6 bases). V lost 7 bases to trimming and J lost 7 bases, with 14 bases between them. This CDR3 has 13 amino acids. Germline CDR1 reads MNHEY; CDR2 reads SVGAGI. CDR3 sequence (DNA): TGTGCCAGCAAGGATCAGGGGTTTAATGAGCAGTTCTTC. This gives the protein CASKDQGFNEQFF.

The rearrangement uses TRBV19 and TRBJ1-5, with 7 bases fitting TRBD1. V was clipped by 3 bases and J by 7 bases; unmatched bases: 9. The germline gives CDR1 LNHDA, CDR2 SQIVND (reference sequence). The CDR3 runs to 15 residues. This CDR3 is CASSIGQAVPQPQHF. CDR3 DNA: TGTGCCAGTAGTATCGGACAGGCCGTCCCCCAGCCCCAGCATTTT.

This clone appeared once. The genes are TRBV20-1 and TRBJ1-1, with a tentative D call TRBD1 (5 bases). This CDR3 has 14 residues. V was shortened by 3 bases and J by 4 bases, with 15 bases between the two germline ends. Germline CDR1 reads DFQATT; CDR2 reads SNEGSKA (reference sequence). DNA for the CDR3: TGCAGTGCTAGTAAAGGAGGGGCAGCCACTGAAGCTTTCTTT. It specifies CSASKGGAATEAFF.

J is TRBJ1-6 and V is TRBV19, with D maybe TRBD1 (6 bases). CDR1 is LNHDA and CDR2 is SQIVND in the germline V gene (reference sequence). Between the trimmed V and J ends, which lost 3 bases and 10 bases, there was a span of 16 bases. The CDR3 length is 15 residues. The CDR3 DNA sequence: TGTGCCAGTAGTATGGTCACAGGGAGGGAATCACCCCTCCACTTT. Protein sequence: CASSMVTGRESPLHF.

The rearrangement links TRBV30 to TRBJ2-5, with 7 bases aligning to TRBD1. V was pared by 0 bases and J by 2 bases, with 6 bases of the junction left unmatched. Germline CDR1 is GTSNPN and CDR2 is SVGIG (reference sequence). The CDR3 contains 15 residues. In DNA form, the CDR3 reads TGTGCCTGGAGTGTACCCGGGACAGCGCAAGAGACCCAGTACTTC. Translated: CAWSVPGTAQETQYF.

This clone was counted a single time. This chain joins TRBV28 and TRBJ2-4; 7 bases are shared with TRBD2. The trim removed 3 bases at V and 0 bases at J, leaving 11 bases unmatched. The CDR3 length is 18 residues. CDR1 is MDHEN and CDR2 is SYDVKM in the germline V gene. The CDR3 spells CASSFPRDRGVAKNIQYF. CDR3 DNA: TGTGCCAGCAGTTTCCCGCGGGACCGGGGGGTAGCCAAAAACATTCAGTACTTC. The entire variable domain, with the rest obtained from reference TRBV28 and TRBJ2-4, is as follows: DVKVTQSSRYLVKRTGEKVFLECVQDMDHENMFWYRQDPGLGLRLIYFSYDVKMKEKGDIPEGYSVSREKKERFSLILESASTNQTSMYLCASSFPRDRGVAKNIQYFGAGTRLSVL.

The chain has TRBV16 and TRBJ1-2; D gene unclear. V lost 3 bases, J lost 4 bases, and 18 bases lay in between. Germline CDR1 KGHSY, CDR2 FQNENV. This CDR3 is 16 amino acids long. The chain's CDR3 is CASSQPVLRRIYGYTF. The CDR3 nucleotides read TGTGCCAGCAGCCAGCCTGTTCTGCGGAGGATCTATGGCTACACCTTC.

The chain links TRBV5-1 to TRBJ1-1; a weak D match, TRBD1 (6 bases). The germline V and J ends were trimmed by 4 bases and 1 base, with 11 bases remaining between them. The CDR3 consists of 14 residues. Germline lookup yields CDR1 SGHRS and CDR2 YFSETQ. As DNA, the CDR3 is TGCGCCAGCAGCGAAGGGACAACGAACACTGAAGCTTTCTTT. Protein product: CASSEGTTNTEAFF. The full variable domain, rest sourced from reference TRBV5-1 and TRBJ1-1, is KAGVTQTPRYLIKTRGQQVTLSCSPISGHRSVSWYQQTPGQGLQFLFEYFSETQRNKGNFPGRFSGRQFSNSRSEMNVSTLELGDSALYLCASSEGTTNTEAFFGQGTRLTVV.

The chain employs TRBV2 and TRBJ1-6; unclear D gene. V lost 2 bases and J 6 bases, leaving 8 bases between the germline ends. The CDR3 is 14 residues long. The V gene's germline CDR1 is SNHLY and CDR2 FYNNEI. CDR3 coding DNA: TGTGCCAGCAGTGAACAGGCCTCTAATTCACCCCTCCACTTT. It specifies CASSEQASNSPLHF. Together with reference TRBV2 and TRBJ1-6, the CDR3 gives the full variable domain: EPEVTQTPSHQVTQMGQEVILRCVPISNHLYFYWYRQILGQKVEFLVSFYNNEISEKSEIFDDQFSVERPDGSNFTLKIRSTKLEDSAMYFCASSEQASNSPLHFGNGTRLTVT.

This clone was counted only a few times. The chain employs TRBV5-4 and TRBJ1-1, with a tentative D call TRBD1 (5 bases). CDR3 length: 14 residues. Germline lookup yields CDR1 SGHNT and CDR2 YYREEE (reference sequence). Trimming removed 0 bases at V and 6 bases at J, with 12 bases between. DNA of the CDR3: TGTGCCAGCAGCTTGGTGAGACAGAGCGCTGAAGCTTTCTTT. It specifies CASSLVRQSAEAFF.

V and J are TRBV19 and TRBJ2-1; D remains unclear. The germline gives CDR1 LNHDA, CDR2 SQIVND (reference sequence). The CDR3 is 15 residues long. Trimming stripped 5 bases from V and 2 bases from J, with 13 bases between. Here the CDR3 DNA reads TGTGCCAGTAGTCTTAGTCTAGTACCCTACAATGAGCAGTTCTTC. Translated: CASSLSLVPYNEQFF. The whole variable domain, filled in from reference TRBV19 and TRBJ2-1, reads DGGITQSPKYLFRKEGQNVTLSCEQNLNHDAMYWYRQDPGQGLRLIYYSQIVNDFQKGDIAEGYSVSREKKESFPLTVTSAQKNPTAFYLCASSLSLVPYNEQFFGPGTRLTVL.

The J gene is TRBJ2-3, the V gene TRBV9, with D unresolved. V gave up 0 bases and J gave up 1 base, with 12 bases separating them. The CDR3 covers 16 residues. Germline CDR1 is SGDLS and CDR2 is YYNGEE. CDR3 amino acids: CASSVGLASGTDTQYF. CDR3 DNA: TGTGCCAGCAGCGTAGGCTTAGCCTCCGGCACAGATACGCAGTATTTT.

V and J are TRBV13 and TRBJ2-5, with 9 positions matching TRBD1. V lost 5 bases to trimming and J lost 4 bases; unmatched junction nucleotides: 14. The germline V gene encodes CDR1 PRHDT and CDR2 FYEKMQ (reference sequence). This CDR3 is built from 17 residues. This CDR3 is CASSHPPGTGMIETQYF. The CDR3 DNA is TGTGCCAGCAGCCACCCCCCCGGGACAGGGATGATAGAGACCCAGTACTTC.

This chain's CDR3 is CASSDPGGFRPGYTDTQYF. The CDR3 coding sequence is TGTGCCAGCAGCGACCCCGGCGGTTTTAGGCCCGGATACACAGATACGCAGTATTTT. The chain carries TRBV9 and TRBJ2-3; D call uncertain. The CDR3 is 19 amino acids. The germline V and J ends were trimmed by 3 bases and 2 bases, with 25 bases remaining between them. Germline-derived CDR1 and CDR2 are SGDLS and YYNGEE.

Remarks on this clone: Other DNA variants within this sample encode the same CDR3. V gene TRBV3-1 (or the pseudogene TRBV3-2) combines with J gene TRBJ2-1, with D perhaps TRBD2 (6 bases). The CDR3 totals 13 residues. V gave up 1 base and J gave up 7 bases, with 8 bases separating them. The germline CDR1 and CDR2 sequences are LGHDT and YNNKEL (reference sequence). Here the CDR3 reads CASSQAGGNEQFF. For the CDR3, the DNA is TGTGCCAGCAGCCAAGCTGGGGGGAATGAGCAGTTCTTC.